What follows is one TCR beta chain and its context. This clonotype was recorded many times. The clone's antigen remains unknown. No much larger clone is present one base from it, and per-base qualities are unavailable. The source of the sample is a study of neurological immune-mediated disorders (dated by TCRdb to between 2017 and 2020). Broadly, across the study: Using UMI-based sequencing, the study compared peripheral blood TCR-beta repertoires from patients with HTLV-I-associated myelopathy (HAM/TSP), patients with multiple sclerosis, and healthy controls. The 95 to 110 TCR-beta libraries covered PBMC samples along with longitudinal samples, technical triplicates, and paired sorted CD4+ and CD8+ T-cell subsets. The cohort was made up of 68 subjects, consisting of roughly 14 HAM/TSP patients, some 34 multiple sclerosis patients and around 20 healthy controls. What the work shows at the level of the full study, not this receptor alone: Expanded clones from different subjects shared no identical CDR3 amino acid sequences, which suggests that TCR-beta repertoires were private in all groups. TCR clonal expansion was highest in HAM/TSP patients and lowest in MS patients, with MS patients falling below even healthy controls.

Blood bank volunteers in Maryland, USA served as the healthy controls. Unsorted PBMC libraries were generated from 2 million PBMCs stored in RNAlater at -80 °C until RNA extraction. PBMCs were separated from peripheral blood using Ficoll-Hypaque density gradient centrifugation and then cryopreserved in liquid nitrogen. cDNA synthesis used template-switch 5'RACE with a primer carrying a 10-nucleotide random unique molecular identifier tagging each TCR transcript. Over 190 million TCR-beta sequences, covering 15-18 subjects, were produced in each sequencing run. Total RNA was extracted with the RNeasy kit. Using the KAPA Real-time Library Amplification kit, TCR-beta VDJ regions were amplified with primers for the TCR constant region and the 5'RACE anchor. A first PCR added sample indexes and Illumina adaptors, after which a second PCR increased the library yield. After Ampure bead purification, the roughly 650 bp TCR product was size-selected on a 2% E-gel SizeSelection system. Before pooling, libraries had their quality checked on a Bioanalyzer, their concentration measured with Qubit, and their quantity determined with the Kapa Library Quantification kit. Libraries were sequenced paired-end 2 x 150 bp on an Illumina HiSeq 2500. To increase sequence diversity, roughly 25-31% phiX was spiked into each library pool. Regarding the original processing steps: The UMI-based MiGEC pipeline processed quality-filtered reads and removed over 85% of raw TCR sequences during error correction. VDJ genes were aligned to IMGT germline references, and each clonotype was defined by a unique CDR3 amino acid sequence together with V-J genes. VDJtools evaluated clonal expansion, Shannon diversity and CDR3 relatedness (CalcPairwiseDistances, ClusterSamples); CLCbio workbench built phylogenetic trees. Clones with at least 8 unique UMIs were defined as expanded, with this threshold being based on coefficient-of-variation modelling across technical triplicates. TCRdb passed the public sequencing reads through fastp at Q25 and MiXCR, retaining productive beta sequences. Rows are combined by CDR3 protein, so each entry shows the most common genes and DNA. Clone size and V and J calls follow TCRdb, not the original study. The sample table holds 25,000 to 30,000 distinct CDR3 sequences, of which roughly 12% were seen once. The top ten clonotypes cover about 7.2% of the sample.

The V end loses 0 bases and the J end loses 0 bases, and a stretch of 5 bases separates them. There are 14 amino acids in the CDR3, from cysteine to phenylalanine inclusive. CDR3 DNA only is kept here, 42 bases in frame from base 1. The germline V gene encodes CDR1 LGHDT and CDR2 YNNKEL (reference sequence). The clonotype originates from a man aged 60 to 75 in good health. The chain joins TRBV3-1 to TRBJ2-5, and TRBD2 may be the D gene, going by 5 matching bases. Specimen: PBMCs. The DNA sequence is TGTGCCAGCAGCCAAGAGGACTACCAAGAGACCCAGTACTTC. This encodes CASSQEDYQETQYF.